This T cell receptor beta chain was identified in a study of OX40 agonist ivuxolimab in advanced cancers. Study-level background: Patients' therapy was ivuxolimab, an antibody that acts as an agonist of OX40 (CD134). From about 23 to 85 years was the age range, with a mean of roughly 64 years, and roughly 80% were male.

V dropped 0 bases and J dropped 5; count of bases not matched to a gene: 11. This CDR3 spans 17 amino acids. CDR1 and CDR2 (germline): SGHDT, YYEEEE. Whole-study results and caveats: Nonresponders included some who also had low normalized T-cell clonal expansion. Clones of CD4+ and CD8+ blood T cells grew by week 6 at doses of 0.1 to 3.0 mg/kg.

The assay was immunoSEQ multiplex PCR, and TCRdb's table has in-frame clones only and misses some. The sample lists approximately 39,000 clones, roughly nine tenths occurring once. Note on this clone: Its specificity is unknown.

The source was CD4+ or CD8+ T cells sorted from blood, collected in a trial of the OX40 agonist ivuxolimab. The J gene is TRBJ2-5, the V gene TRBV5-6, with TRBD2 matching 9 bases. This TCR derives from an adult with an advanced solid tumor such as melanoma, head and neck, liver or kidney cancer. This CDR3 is CASSLAYGLAGKETQYF. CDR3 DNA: TGTGCCAGCAGCTTGGCGTACGGGCTAGCGGGGAAGGAGACCCAGTACTTC.